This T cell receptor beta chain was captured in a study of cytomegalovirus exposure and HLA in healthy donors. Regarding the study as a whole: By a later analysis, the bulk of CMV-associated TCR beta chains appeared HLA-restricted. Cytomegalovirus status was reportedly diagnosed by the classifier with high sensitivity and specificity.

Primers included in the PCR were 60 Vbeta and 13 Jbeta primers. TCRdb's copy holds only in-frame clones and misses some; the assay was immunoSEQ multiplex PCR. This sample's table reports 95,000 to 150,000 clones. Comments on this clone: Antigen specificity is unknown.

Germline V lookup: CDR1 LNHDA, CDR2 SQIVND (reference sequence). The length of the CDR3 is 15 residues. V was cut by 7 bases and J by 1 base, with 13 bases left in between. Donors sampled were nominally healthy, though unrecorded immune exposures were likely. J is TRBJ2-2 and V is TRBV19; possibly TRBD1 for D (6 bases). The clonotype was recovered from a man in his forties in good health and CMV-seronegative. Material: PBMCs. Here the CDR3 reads CASKSRGQNTGELFF. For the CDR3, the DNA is TGTGCCAGTAAGTCTAGGGGACAGAACACCGGGGAGCTGTTTTTT.